Following are 18 T cell receptor beta chains from one sample sequenced in a study of CD4 T cells in relation to SARS-CoV-2 and coronaviruses. Libraries were prepared by immunoSEQ multiplex PCR; TCRdb keeps only in-frame clonotypes and omits some of them. The sample includes 50,000 to 70,000 clones, around 90% seen only once; the top ten take under 0.4%. The sequencing input was naive CD4+ T cells from PBMCs. Stated subset: naive CD4+ T cells isolated by negative enrichment. These receptors originate from an adult with COVID-19.

The rearrangement uses TRBV27 and TRBJ2-4; D remains ambiguous. The CDR3 contains 14 residues. V dropped 0 bases and J dropped 1 base, with 4 bases sitting between them. Germline V CDR1 and CDR2: MNHEY, SMNVEV (reference sequence). CDR3 coding DNA: TGTGCCAGCAGTTTATCACAGGCCAAAAACATTCAGTACTTC. As protein: CASSLSQAKNIQYF.

The chain links TRBV3-1 (or the pseudogene TRBV3-2) to TRBJ2-7; D uncertain. V was cut by 1 base and J by 1 base, with 11 bases left in between. The germline V gene has CDR1 LGHDT and CDR2 YNNKEL (reference sequence). CDR3 length: 15 amino acids. The DNA of the CDR3 is TGTGCCAGCAGCCAAGGGACCCGGGCTTCCTACGAGCAGTACTTC. As protein: CASSQGTRASYEQYF.

The chain couples TRBV14 to TRBJ2-1, with 9 bases that match TRBD2. V lost 4 bases and J lost 4; bases outside the gene matches: 2. The CDR3 runs to 14 residues. Looked up from germline, CDR1 is SGHDN and CDR2 is FVKESK. This CDR3 is CASSLAGVYNEQFF. For the CDR3, the DNA is TGTGCCAGCAGCCTAGCGGGAGTTTACAATGAGCAGTTCTTC.

The sample holds one count of this clone. This sequence joins TRBV9 and TRBJ2-5; D is undetermined. The CDR3 has 15 residues. Germline CDR1 is SGDLS and CDR2 is YYNGEE. Trimming took off 0 bases at V and 4 bases at J, with 13 bases between the two ends. The CDR3 is CASSVEGLTGETQYF. As DNA, the CDR3 is TGTGCCAGCAGCGTAGAGGGCCTTACGGGAGAGACCCAGTACTTC.

This clone turned up a few times. The rearrangement links TRBV28 to TRBJ2-7, with 10 bases aligning to TRBD1. This CDR3 region has 15 residues. Trimming cost V 4 bases and J 3 bases; bases outside gene matches: 6. CDR1 and CDR2 (germline): MDHEN, SYDVKM. The CDR3 DNA reads as TGTGCCAGCAGTTCGGGCGACAGGGGGCACTACGAGCAGTACTTC. Translation gives CASSSGDRGHYEQYF.

This clone was recorded only once. The genes are TRBV10-3 and TRBJ2-1; 14 bases align to TRBD2. The CDR3 consists of 15 residues. The germline V gene encodes CDR1 ENHRY and CDR2 SYGVKD. V shed 8 bases and J 8 bases; nucleotides not matched to a gene: 8. The CDR3, as DNA: TGTGCCATCGCGGGGAGACTAGCGGGAGGGTATGAGCAGTTCTTC. Protein sequence: CAIAGRLAGGYEQFF.

This chain joins TRBV28 and TRBJ2-3; D is undetermined. Trimming shortened V by 6 bases and J by 2 bases, and 15 bases separated the two germline ends. Germline V gives CDR1 MDHEN, CDR2 SYDVKM. The CDR3 contains 15 residues. CDR3 amino acids: CASSPQESLTDTQYF. For the CDR3, the DNA is TGTGCCAGCAGCCCGCAGGAAAGTCTCACAGATACGCAGTATTTT. Looking up the rest from reference TRBV28 and TRBJ2-3 gives the full variable domain: DVKVTQSSRYLVKRTGEKVFLECVQDMDHENMFWYRQDPGLGLRLIYFSYDVKMKEKGDIPEGYSVSREKKERFSLILESASTNQTSMYLCASSPQESLTDTQYFGPGTRLTVL.

The chain recombines TRBV10-3 with TRBJ1-1, with a weak D call TRBD1 (6 bases). Germline lookup yields CDR1 ENHRY and CDR2 SYGVKD. This CDR3 region has 19 residues. The V end lost 3 bases, the J end lost 0 bases, and 23 bases lay between the germline ends. CDR3 DNA: TGTGCCATCAGTGACCCCGGGTTTGTGGGGGCAAGAATGAACACTGAAGCTTTCTTT. It codes for CAISDPGFVGARMNTEAFF.

The chain is built from TRBV4-1 and TRBJ2-2; TRBD1 matches at 9 bases. The germline V gene encodes CDR1 MGHRA and CDR2 YSYEKL. The J segment lost 7 bases and the V segment lost 2 bases, leaving 8 bases of the junction unmatched. This CDR3 has 16 residues. DNA for the CDR3: TGCGCCAGCAGCCAACTTGGACAGGGGAGGGACGGGGAGCTGTTTTTT. This translates into CASSQLGQGRDGELFF.

The rearrangement uses TRBV14 and TRBJ2-1; D unclear. CDR1 and CDR2 from the germline V gene are SGHDN and FVKESK. This CDR3 has 12 residues. V was clipped by 4 bases and J by 6 bases, with 7 bases between them. The CDR3 DNA sequence: TGTGCCAGCAGCCCTACCCGCAATGAGCAGTTCTTC. It is translated as CASSPTRNEQFF.

J is TRBJ1-5 and V is TRBV4-1; no clear D gene. The CDR3 is 16 amino acids. Germline CDR1 reads MGHRA; CDR2 reads YSYEKL. Deletions cut 0 bases from V and 4 bases from J, with 13 bases between. The CDR3 nucleotides are TGCGCCAGCAGCCAAGAAGGTCGCGGGAGGAATCAGCCCCAGCATTTT. Protein product: CASSQEGRGRNQPQHF.

This clone was seen once. The rearrangement links TRBV30 to TRBJ2-5; a weak D match, TRBD2 (6 bases). The germline CDR1 and CDR2 sequences are GTSNPN and SVGIG (reference sequence). The CDR3 runs to 13 residues. Trimming left V 2 bases short and J 4 bases short, with 11 bases between. The DNA for the CDR3 is TGTGCCTGGAGTTCAAGGCGGGGAGAGACCCAGTACTTC. Its protein product is CAWSSRRGETQYF.

This chain uses TRBV11-2 with TRBJ2-7, with TRBD1 matching over 8 bases. The CDR3 sequence is 15 residues long. Germline V CDR1 and CDR2: SGHAT, FQNNGV. Germline trimming cut 5 bases from V and 2 bases from J; bases unmatched to any gene: 8. The CDR3 DNA follows: TGTGCCAGCAGCCGGGGGACAGGAAACCCCTACGAGCAGTACTTC. It specifies CASSRGTGNPYEQYF. Using reference TRBV11-2 and TRBJ2-7 for the parts outside the CDR3, the full variable domain is EAGVAQSPRYKIIEKRQSVAFWCNPISGHATLYWYQQILGQGPKLLIQFQNNGVVDDSQLPKDRFSAERLKGVDSTLKIQPAKLEDSAVYLCASSRGTGNPYEQYFGPGTRLTVT.

This chain links TRBV6-2 or TRBV6-3 with TRBJ2-7; TRBD1 matches at 7 bases. Trimming cost V 2 bases and J 2 bases; bases outside gene matches: 12. The CDR3 has 17 residues. CDR1 and CDR2 (germline): MNHEY, SVGEGT. The CDR3 region is CASSYVRPGQLTYEQYF. CDR3 in DNA: TGTGCCAGCAGTTACGTACGGCCGGGACAGCTCACCTACGAGCAGTACTTC.

V and J are TRBV18 and TRBJ2-4; perhaps D is TRBD1 or TRBD2 (5 bases each). Germline lookup yields CDR1 KGHSH and CDR2 LQKENI. The CDR3 sequence is 15 residues long. V was trimmed by 3 bases and J by 3 bases, leaving 12 bases between them. CDR3 in amino acids: CASSPVWDGKNIQYF. The CDR3 region has the DNA TGTGCCAGCTCACCCGTCTGGGACGGCAAAAACATTCAGTACTTC.

This chain connects TRBV18 to TRBJ2-1, with 10 bases that match TRBD1. There are 15 residues in the CDR3. In germline, CDR1 is KGHSH, CDR2 LQKENI. V shed 4 bases and J 3 bases; nucleotides not matched to a gene: 3. CDR3 loop: CASSQGTGDYNEQFF. The CDR3 DNA follows: TGTGCCAGCTCACAGGGGACAGGGGACTACAATGAGCAGTTCTTC.

The rearrangement uses TRBV30 and TRBJ2-1; TRBD2 is a possible D gene (5 bases). Germline CDR1 reads GTSNPN; CDR2 reads SVGIG (reference sequence). Trimming removed 3 bases at V and 7 bases at J, with 16 bases between. The CDR3 sequence is 14 residues long. For the CDR3, the DNA is TGTGCCTGGAGGTTCGGGGAACTCCAAAATGAGCAGTTCTTC. Translating it yields CAWRFGELQNEQFF.

The chain recombines TRBV5-1 with TRBJ2-7; 8 bases match TRBD1. Germline CDR1 SGHRS, CDR2 YFSETQ. The CDR3 extends over 14 amino acids. Trimming removed 5 bases from V and 5 bases from J; junction bases left unmatched: 9. The chain's CDR3 is CASSYGQGSHEQYF. The CDR3 coding sequence is TGCGCCAGCAGTTACGGACAGGGTTCCCACGAGCAGTACTTC.